These 5 T cell receptor beta chains came from one sample sequenced in a study of control samples from healthy donors and cancer patients. Produced via immunoSEQ multiplex PCR; TCRdb's table is partial and in-frame only. The top ten clones hold approximately 20% of a sample with 90,000 or so clones, 70% to 90% of them seen once. Sequencing was performed on blood. Every receptor here comes from a man aged 25 to 40 in good health.

The chain combines TRBV20-1 with TRBJ2-7, with TRBD2 matching over 8 bases. Germline assignment: CDR1 DFQATT and CDR2 SNEGSKA (reference sequence). J was trimmed by 2 bases and V by 3 bases; bases with no gene match: 9. The CDR3 covers 15 residues. CDR3 amino acids: CSASPLAGPAYEQYF. The CDR3 nucleotides are TGCAGTGCTAGTCCGTTAGCGGGGCCCGCCTACGAGCAGTACTTC.

The DNA for the CDR3 is TGTGCCAGTTCGACGAGGTACTATGGCTACACCTTC. This sequence encodes CASSTRYYGYTF. This rearrangement joins TRBV19 to TRBJ1-2; unclear D gene. V lost 8 bases, J lost 3 bases, and 10 bases lay in between. Germline loops: CDR1 LNHDA, CDR2 SQIVND (reference sequence). This CDR3 has 12 amino acids.

This clone appeared once. The chain joins TRBV11-2 to TRBJ2-1, with D possibly TRBD2 on 7 matching bases. The V and J ends lost 1 base and 8 bases respectively, with 9 bases between them. Germline V CDR1 and CDR2: SGHAT, FQNNGV. This CDR3 spans 13 amino acids. CDR3: CASSLGGGHEQFF. CDR3 in DNA: TGTGCCAGCAGCTTAGGCGGGGGCCATGAGCAGTTCTTC.

The rearrangement links TRBV2 to TRBJ1-1; TRBD1 might be the D (6 bases). V was pared by 5 bases and J by 10 bases, with 14 bases between. Germline lookup yields CDR1 SNHLY and CDR2 FYNNEI. The CDR3 loop spans 12 amino acids. The CDR3: CASSSDRRRAFF. CDR3 bases: TGTGCCAGCAGTTCCGACAGGAGAAGAGCTTTCTTT.

This sequence joins TRBV25-1 and TRBJ2-2, with 7 bases matching TRBD1. The CDR3 loop spans 17 amino acids. The germline V gene encodes CDR1 MGHDK and CDR2 SYGVNS. V was pared by 6 bases and J by 1 base, with 11 bases of the junction left unmatched. This CDR3 reads CASSATPGTENTGELFF. CDR3 sequence (DNA): TGTGCCAGCAGCGCCACCCCCGGGACAGAGAACACCGGGGAGCTGTTTTTT.